Sequencing of this T cell receptor beta chain was carried out in a study of T-cell reconstitution after alpha-beta-depleted transplantation in children. Trimming removed 4 bases from V and 1 base from J; junction bases left unmatched: 11. Germline V gene data show CDR1 as LGHDT and CDR2 as YNNKEL (reference sequence). The CDR3 totals 17 residues. TCRbeta library preparation incorporated unique molecular identifiers. Each CDR3 protein gets one entry after TCRdb re-called the PCR reads with MiXCR. Altogether some 830,000 distinct CDR3 sequences are present, roughly 15% being singletons, with the ten largest covering about 5%.

Material: PBMCs, mostly from graft donor cells, obtained 360 days after TCRalphabeta/CD19-depleted stem cell transplant. This chain links TRBV3-1 with TRBJ2-5; TRBD1 agrees at 8 bases. The sequence was obtained from a male patient between 5 and 17 years old who had a stem cell transplant for acute lymphoblastic leukemia, so the T cells may come from the graft donor. Here the CDR3 reads CASSPLGWTGSQETQYF. The CDR3 DNA sequence: TGTGCCAGCAGCCCCCTAGGTTGGACAGGGTCCCAAGAGACCCAGTACTTC.